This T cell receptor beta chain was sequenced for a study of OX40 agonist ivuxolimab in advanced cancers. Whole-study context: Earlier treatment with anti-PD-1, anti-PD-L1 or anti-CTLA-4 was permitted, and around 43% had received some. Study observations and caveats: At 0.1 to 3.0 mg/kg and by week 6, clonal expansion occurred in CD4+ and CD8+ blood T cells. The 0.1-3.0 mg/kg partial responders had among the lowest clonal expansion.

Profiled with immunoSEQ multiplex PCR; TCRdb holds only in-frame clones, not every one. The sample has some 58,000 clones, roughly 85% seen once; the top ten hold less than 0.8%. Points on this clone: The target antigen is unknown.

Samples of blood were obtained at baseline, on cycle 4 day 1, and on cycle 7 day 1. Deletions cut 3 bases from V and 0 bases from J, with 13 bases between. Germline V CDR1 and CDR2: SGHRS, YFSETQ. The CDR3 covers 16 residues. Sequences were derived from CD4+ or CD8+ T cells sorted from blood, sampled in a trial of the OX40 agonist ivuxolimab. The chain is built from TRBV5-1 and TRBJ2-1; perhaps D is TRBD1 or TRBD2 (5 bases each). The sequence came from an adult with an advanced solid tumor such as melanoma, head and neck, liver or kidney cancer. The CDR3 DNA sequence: TGCGCCAGCAGCTACCGCGCAGGGACCTCCTACAATGAGCAGTTCTTC. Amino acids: CASSYRAGTSYNEQFF.